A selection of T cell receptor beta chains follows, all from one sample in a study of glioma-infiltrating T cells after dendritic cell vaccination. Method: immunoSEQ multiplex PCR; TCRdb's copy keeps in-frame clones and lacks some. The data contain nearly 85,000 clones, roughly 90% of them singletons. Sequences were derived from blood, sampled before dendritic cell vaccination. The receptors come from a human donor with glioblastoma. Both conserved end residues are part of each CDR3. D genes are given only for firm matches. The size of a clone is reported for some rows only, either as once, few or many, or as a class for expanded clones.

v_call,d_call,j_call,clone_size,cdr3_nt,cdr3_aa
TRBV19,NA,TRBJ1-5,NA,TGTGCCAGTAGTCAGTATAGCAATCAGCCCCAGCATTTT,CASSQYSNQPQHF
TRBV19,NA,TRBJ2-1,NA,TGTGCCAGTGCCCGGCGCCAGGGGCACAATGAGCAGTTCTTC,CASARRQGHNEQFF
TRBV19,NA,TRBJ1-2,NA,TGTGCCAGTAGCCCAACTAACTATGGCTACACCTTC,CASSPTNYGYTF
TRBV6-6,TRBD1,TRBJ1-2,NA,TGTGCCAGCAACCTACAGGGGATGGCTGGCTACACCTTC,CASNLQGMAGYTF
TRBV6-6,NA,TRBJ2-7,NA,TGTGCCGGAAGAGGAAGGTCTAGTTACGAGCAGTACTTC,CAGRGRSSYEQYF
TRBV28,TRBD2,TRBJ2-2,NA,TGTGCCAGCAGCGCGTCAGAGCGGGGGTACACCGGGGAGCTGTTTTTT,CASSASERGYTGELFF
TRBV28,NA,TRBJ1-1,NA,TGTGCCAGCAGCCGGGCGGGGGGCACTGAAGCTTTCTTT,CASSRAGGTEAFF
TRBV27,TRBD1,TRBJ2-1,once,TGTGCCAGCAGTTTCATGGGGACAGGGAGGAATGAGCAGTTCTTC,CASSFMGTGRNEQFF
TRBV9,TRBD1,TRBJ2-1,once,TGTGCCAGCAGCCTTGACAGGGCTGCGTACAATGAGCAGTTCTTC,CASSLDRAAYNEQFF
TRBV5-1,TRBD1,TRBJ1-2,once,TGCGCCAGCAGCTTGGAGAGGGGACAGGGGGCTTATGGCTACACCTTC,CASSLERGQGAYGYTF
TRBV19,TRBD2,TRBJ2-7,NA,TGTGCCACCTCGAGACTAGCGGACTACGAGCAGTACTTC,CATSRLADYEQYF
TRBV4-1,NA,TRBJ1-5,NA,TGCGCCAGCAGCCAACTACGGGGGAATAATCAGCCCCAGCATTTT,CASSQLRGNNQPQHF
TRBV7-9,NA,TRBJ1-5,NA,TGTGCCAGCAGCTTAGGACAAGAGAATCAGCCCCAGCATTTT,CASSLGQENQPQHF
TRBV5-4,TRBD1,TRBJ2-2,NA,TGTGCCAGCAGCGCCGGGACAGCCAACACCGGGGAGCTGTTTTTT,CASSAGTANTGELFF
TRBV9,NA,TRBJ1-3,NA,TGTGCCAGCAGCTCCAGTCCTTGGGGGGGGAACACCATATATTTT,CASSSSPWGGNTIYF
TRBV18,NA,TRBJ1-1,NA,TGTGCCAGCTCACGCGGGACCGAAAAGGGAACTGAAGCTTTCTTT,CASSRGTEKGTEAFF
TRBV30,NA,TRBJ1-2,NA,TGTGCCTGGAGTCACACCGGGGAGGGCTACACCTTC,CAWSHTGEGYTF
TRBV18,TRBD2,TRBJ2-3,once,TGTGCCAGCTCACCAGCGGGAGATGGAGATACGCAGTATTTT,CASSPAGDGDTQYF
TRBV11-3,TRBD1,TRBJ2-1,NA,TGTGCCAGCAGCCTTGGGCAGGGGGCCCACAATGAGCAGTTCTTC,CASSLGQGAHNEQFF
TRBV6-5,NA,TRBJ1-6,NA,TGTGCCAGCAGTACAGGCAGTAATTCACCCCTCCACTTT,CASSTGSNSPLHF
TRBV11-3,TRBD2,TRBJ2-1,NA,TGTGCCAGCAGCTTAGCACGGGAGGGCTACAATGAGCAGTTCTTC,CASSLAREGYNEQFF
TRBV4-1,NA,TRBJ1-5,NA,TGCGCCAGCAGCCGTAATCAGGGTTTGCAGCCCCAGCATTTT,CASSRNQGLQPQHF
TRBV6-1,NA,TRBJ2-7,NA,TGTGCCAGCAGTGAGTTTGTCTACTACGAGCAGTACTTC,CASSEFVYYEQYF
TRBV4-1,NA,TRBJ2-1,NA,TGCGCCAGCACCAAAACAGAAACCTCCTACAATGAGCAGTTCTTC,CASTKTETSYNEQFF
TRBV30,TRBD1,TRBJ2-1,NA,TGTGCCTGGATCCAAAAAGGACAGGGCTCCTACAATGAGCAGTTCTTC,CAWIQKGQGSYNEQFF
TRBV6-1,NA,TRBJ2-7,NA,TGTGCCAGCCGGGAACTCCGAGATGGCGAGCAGTACTTC,CASRELRDGEQYF
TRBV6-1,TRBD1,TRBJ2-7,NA,TGTGCCAGCAGTGAGAGTGGGGACAGAGGTTATTTC,CASSESGDRGYF
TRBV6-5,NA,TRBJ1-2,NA,TGTGCCAGCAGTCCGCAAAGGGGCTATGGCTACACCTTC,CASSPQRGYGYTF
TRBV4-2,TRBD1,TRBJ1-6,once,TGTGCCAGCAGCCAAGATCGTACGGGGACAGGGTATTCAGACTCCTATAATTCACCCCTCCACTTT,CASSQDRTGTGYSDSYNSPLHF
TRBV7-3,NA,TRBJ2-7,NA,TGTGCCAGCAGCTTCGGGGGTCCCGAGCAGTACTTC,CASSFGGPEQYF
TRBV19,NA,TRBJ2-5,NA,TGTGCCAGTAGTATCAGCCCCAGGGAAGAGACCCAGTACTTC,CASSISPREETQYF
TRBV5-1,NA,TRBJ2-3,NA,TGCGCCAGCAGACCCGAGGCTAGCACAGATACGCAGTATTTT,CASRPEASTDTQYF
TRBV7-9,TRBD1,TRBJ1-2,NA,TGTGCCAGCAGCGCGGGACAGGGTAAAGGCTACACCTTC,CASSAGQGKGYTF
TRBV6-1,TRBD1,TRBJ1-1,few,TGTGCCAGCAGTGACATGGACAGGGGAACTGAAGCTTTCTTT,CASSDMDRGTEAFF
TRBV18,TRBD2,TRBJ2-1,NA,TGTGCCAGCTCCCCAGGGGGACTAGCTTACAATGAGCAGTTCTTC,CASSPGGLAYNEQFF
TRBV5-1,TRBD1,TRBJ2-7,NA,TGCGCCAGCAGCACGGGACAGGGACCTAACGAGCAGTACTTC,CASSTGQGPNEQYF
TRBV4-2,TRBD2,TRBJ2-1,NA,TGTGCCAGCAGCCAAGATTGGACTAGCGGAGACAATGAGCAGTTCTTC,CASSQDWTSGDNEQFF
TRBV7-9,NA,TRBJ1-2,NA,TGTGCCAGCGAGGATCCTGGCTACACCTTC,CASEDPGYTF
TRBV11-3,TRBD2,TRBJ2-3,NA,TGTGCCAGCAGCTCGGGGGGGTCTGGCACAGATACGCAGTATTTT,CASSSGGSGTDTQYF
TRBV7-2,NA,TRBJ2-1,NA,TGTGCCAGCAGAGCTGGGAGCTCCTACAATGAGCAGTTCTTC,CASRAGSSYNEQFF
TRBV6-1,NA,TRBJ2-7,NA,TGTGCCAGCCGTGGCAGGGGCTACGAGCAGTACTTC,CASRGRGYEQYF
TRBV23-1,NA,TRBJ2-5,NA,TGCGCCAGCAGCCTCCGGGAGACCCAGTACTTC,CASSLRETQYF
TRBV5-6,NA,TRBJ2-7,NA,TGTGCCAGCAGCTTGGCCACAGGAATTTACGAGCAGTACTTC,CASSLATGIYEQYF
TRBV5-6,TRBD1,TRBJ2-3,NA,TGTGCCAGCAGCAGGGTGGGACAGGGATTACAAGATACGCAGTATTTT,CASSRVGQGLQDTQYF
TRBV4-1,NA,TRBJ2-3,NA,TGCGCCAGCAGCCAAGCCAACTTGATATCCGCAGATACGCAGTATTTT,CASSQANLISADTQYF
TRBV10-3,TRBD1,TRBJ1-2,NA,TGTGCCATCAGTGCCGACAGGGGGTGCACCTTC,CAISADRGCTF
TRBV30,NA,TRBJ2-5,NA,TGTGCCTGGAGTGTACTTGGACTATCGGAGACCCAGTACTTC,CAWSVLGLSETQYF
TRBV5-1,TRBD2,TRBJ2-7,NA,TGCGCCAGCAGCTCGGGACTAGCGGGGGACGAGCAGTACTTC,CASSSGLAGDEQYF
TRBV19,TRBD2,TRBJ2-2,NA,TGTGCCAGTAGTAGGCGACTAGCGGGGGGAGAGACCGGGGAGCTGTTTTTT,CASSRRLAGGETGELFF
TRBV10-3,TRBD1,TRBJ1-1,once,TGTGCCATCAGTAAGGGACAGGGGGCGATTGGGAACACTGAAGCTTTCTTT,CAISKGQGAIGNTEAFF
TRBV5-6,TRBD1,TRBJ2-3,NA,TGTGCCAGCAGCTCGGACAGGGGAGGTTCAGATACGCAGTATTTT,CASSSDRGGSDTQYF
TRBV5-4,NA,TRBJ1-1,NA,TGTGCCAGCAGCTTGGTCGGGGAAGGCACTGAAGCTTTCTTT,CASSLVGEGTEAFF
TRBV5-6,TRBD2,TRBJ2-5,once,TGTGCCAGCAGCACGAGACTAGCGGGGTCCCAAGAGACCCAGTACTTC,CASSTRLAGSQETQYF
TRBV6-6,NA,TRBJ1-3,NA,TGTGCCAGCAGTTACTCAAGGAGGAGCTCTGGAAACACCATATATTTT,CASSYSRRSSGNTIYF
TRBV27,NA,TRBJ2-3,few,TGTGCCAGCAGGACAGGGCAAGCGGGAGATACGCAGTATTTT,CASRTGQAGDTQYF
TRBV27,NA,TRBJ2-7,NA,TGTGCCAGCAGTTTTGACGGGAGCTCCTACGAGCAGTACTTC,CASSFDGSSYEQYF
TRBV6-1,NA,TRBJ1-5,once,TGTGCCAGCAGCCTGGGGCATCAGCCCCAGCATTTT,CASSLGHQPQHF
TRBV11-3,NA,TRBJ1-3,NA,TGTGCCAGCAGCATCCCACAGGGTGAACACTCTGGAAACACCATATATTTT,CASSIPQGEHSGNTIYF